A selection of T cell receptor beta chains follows, all from one sample in a study of blood T cell repertoires in COVID-19. Measured with immunoSEQ multiplex PCR; TCRdb has only the in-frame clones, and not every one. The sample lists 110,000 to 150,000 clones; 84% were seen once. Material: peripheral blood. These receptors were obtained from a human donor in a cohort sampled during active COVID-19. Each CDR3 is given with its conserved first and last residue. Each record gives: clone size, V gene, J gene, CDR3 length, D gene, CDR3 DNA, CDR3 protein. D genes are given only for firm matches. Clone size appears in some rows only: once, few, many, or a class for an expanded clone.

abundance: few
v_gene: TRBV6-2/TRBV6-3
j_gene: TRBJ1-5
len: 18
d_gene: TRBD1
CDR3nt: TGTGCCAGCAGTTACCGGGGTAGGGGGACAGGGGGCGATCAGCCCCAGCATTTT
CDR3aa: CASSYRGRGTGGDQPQHF

abundance: NA
v_gene: TRBV10-1
j_gene: TRBJ2-7
len: 10
d_gene: NA
CDR3nt: TGCGCCATGGGGCTCGTCGAGCAGTACTTC
CDR3aa: CAMGLVEQYF

abundance: NA
v_gene: TRBV19
j_gene: TRBJ2-1
len: 18
d_gene: TRBD2
CDR3nt: TGTGCCAGTAGTAAGGGGACTAGCGGGGGAACTACCTACAATGAGCAGTTCTTC
CDR3aa: CASSKGTSGGTTYNEQFF

abundance: few
v_gene: TRBV7-9
j_gene: TRBJ2-7
len: 14
d_gene: NA
CDR3nt: TGTGCCAGCAGCTTAGCACAGGAGACCTACGAGCAGTACTTC
CDR3aa: CASSLAQETYEQYF

abundance: NA
v_gene: TRBV7-2
j_gene: TRBJ1-1
len: 14
d_gene: TRBD1
CDR3nt: TGTGCCAGCAGCTTGGACAGGGGGCGAACTGAAGCTTTCTTT
CDR3aa: CASSLDRGRTEAFF

abundance: NA
v_gene: TRBV5-1
j_gene: TRBJ2-7
len: 15
d_gene: NA
CDR3nt: TGCGCCAGCAGCCCAACGTTTGGGAGCGTATACGAGCAGTACTTC
CDR3aa: CASSPTFGSVYEQYF

abundance: few
v_gene: TRBV25-1
j_gene: TRBJ2-1
len: 13
d_gene: NA
CDR3nt: TGTGCCAGCAGTAAGCCTCTCGACAATGAGCAGTTCTTC
CDR3aa: CASSKPLDNEQFF

abundance: NA
v_gene: TRBV19
j_gene: TRBJ1-1
len: 15
d_gene: NA
CDR3nt: TGTGCCAGTAGTACCCTCTTAGGGGGATCAGATGAAGCTTTCTTT
CDR3aa: CASSTLLGGSDEAFF

abundance: NA
v_gene: TRBV30
j_gene: TRBJ1-2
len: 15
d_gene: NA
CDR3nt: TGTGCCTGGGGACCGGGGGTGCCAATACCTTATGGCTACACCTTC
CDR3aa: CAWGPGVPIPYGYTF

abundance: NA
v_gene: TRBV19
j_gene: TRBJ2-6
len: 16
d_gene: NA
CDR3nt: TGTGCCAGTAGTATAGATCGCGGGGTTGGGGCCAACGTCCTGACTTTC
CDR3aa: CASSIDRGVGANVLTF

abundance: NA
v_gene: TRBV6-5
j_gene: TRBJ2-7
len: 13
d_gene: NA
CDR3nt: TGTGCCAGCACCCTAAGTACCTCCTACGAGCAGTACTTC
CDR3aa: CASTLSTSYEQYF

abundance: NA
v_gene: TRBV7-8
j_gene: TRBJ2-1
len: 14
d_gene: NA
CDR3nt: TGTGCCAGCAGCTTAGGAAACCAGGGCAATGAGCAGTTCTTC
CDR3aa: CASSLGNQGNEQFF

abundance: NA
v_gene: TRBV2
j_gene: TRBJ2-3
len: 16
d_gene: TRBD2
CDR3nt: TGTGCCAGCAGGGAGACTAGCGGGGTAGGCACAGATACGCAGTATTTT
CDR3aa: CASRETSGVGTDTQYF

abundance: NA
v_gene: TRBV3-1/TRBV3-2
j_gene: TRBJ2-5
len: 15
d_gene: NA
CDR3nt: TGTGCCAGCAGCCAGAAGACAGGCCGAGCCGGAACCCAGTACTTC
CDR3aa: CASSQKTGRAGTQYF

abundance: NA
v_gene: TRBV20-1
j_gene: TRBJ2-3
len: 13
d_gene: TRBD2
CDR3nt: TGCAGTGCTAGTGTCGGGGGGACAGATACGCAGTATTTT
CDR3aa: CSASVGGTDTQYF

abundance: NA
v_gene: TRBV2
j_gene: TRBJ2-7
len: 15
d_gene: NA
CDR3nt: TGTGCCAGCAGTGAAGTTTTGGGGGCAGACAACGAGCAGTACTTC
CDR3aa: CASSEVLGADNEQYF

abundance: NA
v_gene: TRBV29-1
j_gene: TRBJ2-5
len: 12
d_gene: NA
CDR3nt: TGCAGCGCAGAGGCAGGGATCGGGACCCAGTACTTC
CDR3aa: CSAEAGIGTQYF

abundance: NA
v_gene: TRBV2
j_gene: TRBJ1-2
len: 15
d_gene: TRBD1
CDR3nt: TGTGCCAGCCGCCCCGAAGGACAGGGTAACTATGGCTACACCTTC
CDR3aa: CASRPEGQGNYGYTF

abundance: NA
v_gene: TRBV18
j_gene: TRBJ1-1
len: 17
d_gene: NA
CDR3nt: TGTGCCAGCTCACCCATGTCAACGGGACAAGCGAACACTGAAGCTTTCTTT
CDR3aa: CASSPMSTGQANTEAFF

abundance: NA
v_gene: TRBV28
j_gene: TRBJ1-1
len: 13
d_gene: NA
CDR3nt: TGTGCCAGCAGTTCCATAACGAGGCCAGAAGCTTTCTTT
CDR3aa: CASSSITRPEAFF

abundance: NA
v_gene: TRBV6-2/TRBV6-3
j_gene: TRBJ1-1
len: 14
d_gene: TRBD1
CDR3nt: TGTGCCAGCAGTCCCCAGGGGGCGAAGGCTGAAGCTTTCTTT
CDR3aa: CASSPQGAKAEAFF

abundance: NA
v_gene: TRBV2
j_gene: TRBJ2-7
len: 12
d_gene: NA
CDR3nt: TGTGCCAGCACTATGGCGGGGTGGGAGCAGTACTTC
CDR3aa: CASTMAGWEQYF

abundance: NA
v_gene: TRBV7-2
j_gene: TRBJ1-2
len: 14
d_gene: NA
CDR3nt: TGTGCCAGCAGCAGAAGACAGCTTAACTATGGCTACACCTTC
CDR3aa: CASSRRQLNYGYTF

abundance: NA
v_gene: TRBV5-8
j_gene: TRBJ2-1
len: 10
d_gene: NA
CDR3nt: TGTGCCAGCGGGGGGAATGAGCAGTTCTTC
CDR3aa: CASGGNEQFF

abundance: NA
v_gene: TRBV11-1
j_gene: TRBJ2-2
len: 14
d_gene: NA
CDR3nt: NA
CDR3aa: CASSLALRAGELFF

abundance: NA
v_gene: TRBV6-5
j_gene: TRBJ1-1
len: 13
d_gene: TRBD1
CDR3nt: TGTGCCAGCAGTAAGGAAACAGGGGCTGAAGCTTTCTTT
CDR3aa: CASSKETGAEAFF

abundance: NA
v_gene: TRBV7-6
j_gene: TRBJ2-1
len: 17
d_gene: TRBD1
CDR3nt: TGTGCCAGCAGCCTAGAAGACCCAGGGGGATACTACAATGAGCAGTTCTTC
CDR3aa: CASSLEDPGGYYNEQFF